This T cell receptor (beta chain) was identified in a study of blood T cell repertoires in COVID-19. The assay was immunoSEQ multiplex PCR, and TCRdb's table has in-frame clones only and misses some. Of about 36,000 clones detected, approximately 78% appear once; the ten largest clones hold 33%. Germline V gives CDR1 MNHNS, CDR2 SASEGT. J gave up 0 bases and V 2 bases, and 8 bases lay outside the gene matches. The CDR3 is 19 amino acids. The chain is built from TRBV6-1 and TRBJ2-1; TRBD2 aligns across 12 bases. Material: peripheral blood. This sequence originates from a man aged 55-75 years with acute or convalescent COVID-19. The CDR3 protein is CASSERLAGAQSSYNEQFF. The CDR3 bases are TGTGCCAGCAGTGAAAGACTAGCGGGAGCCCAAAGCTCCTACAATGAGCAGTTCTTC.